Below, one T cell receptor beta chain is given with its context. The sample originates from a study of blood T cell repertoires in COVID-19. About the study: From the United States, Italy and Spain came samples of acute and convalescent COVID-19. PBMCs, B-cell-depleted T cells, or T cells provided the cDNA or gDNA that made up the material.

In the original workflow: Estimated nucleated cell counts came from reference gene primer amplification. Produced via immunoSEQ multiplex PCR; TCRdb's table is partial and in-frame only. For V, J and clone size, that table is used; D and trimming come from the DNA. This sample has some 130,000 clones, with over 60% found just once. This CDR3 has 15 residues. Germline V gives CDR1 SNHLY, CDR2 FYNNEI. V lost 2 bases and J lost 3, with 10 bases in between. The V gene is TRBV2, the J gene TRBJ1-4; D unclear. Sequenced material: peripheral blood. The receptor was isolated from an older woman with acute or convalescent COVID-19. This CDR3 reads CASSENRAANEKLFF. The CDR3 DNA is TGTGCCAGCAGTGAAAATAGAGCGGCTAATGAAAAACTGTTTTTT.